This paragraph reports one TCR beta chain. Seattle's cohort entered during active infection and was followed longitudinally. These data are taken from a study of blood T cell repertoires in COVID-19. Looking at the study overall: The samples span acute and convalescent COVID-19 from the United States, Italy and Spain. In each case, the material was cDNA or gDNA derived from T cells, B-cell-depleted T cells, or PBMCs.

Profiled with immunoSEQ multiplex PCR; TCRdb holds only in-frame clones, not every one. The data contain 200,000 to 300,000 clones, 70% to 90% of them singletons. CDR3 size: 16 residues. V was pared by 5 bases and J by 7 bases, with 10 bases of the junction left unmatched. Germline V gene lookup returns CDR1 LNHDA and CDR2 SQIVND (reference sequence). V usage is TRBV19 and J usage is TRBJ2-1, with 11 nucleotides matching TRBD2. The source material was peripheral blood. The source is a woman aged 55-69 years with COVID-19, enrolled during active disease. CDR3 sequence (DNA): TGTGCCAGTAGTTCCCTCGGACTAGCGGGCGTGAATGAGCAGTTCTTC. Its translation: CASSSLGLAGVNEQFF.